This T cell receptor beta chain was recovered during a study of T-cell reconstitution after alpha-beta-depleted transplantation in children. Study-level findings and limits: Alpha-beta T cells present about two months after transplant were reported to originate from several hundred expanded graft clones. At the one-year point after transplant, T-cell counts and TCRbeta diversity were found to come mostly from T cells that had been newly produced. Surviving recipient T cells and thymic progenitors produced the high day-60 TCRbeta diversity seen in some patients.

Unique molecular identifiers tagged the TCRbeta library. TCRdb re-called the PCR reads with MiXCR, one entry per CDR3 protein. The sample includes some 300,000 distinct CDR3 sequences, 10% of them seen just once. Many counts were recorded for this clonotype. Its antigen is currently unknown. This CDR3 contains 16 residues. Germline values: CDR1 LGHNA, CDR2 YSLEER. V gave up 1 base and J gave up 10 bases; unmatched junction bases: 6. Material: PBMCs, obtained before TCRalphabeta/CD19-depleted stem cell transplant. The V call is TRBV4-3, the J call TRBJ2-1; TRBD2 matches at 14 bases. The receptor's source is a boy under two years old with acute myeloid leukemia, due to receive a stem cell transplant. Here the CDR3 reads CASSQGTSGGRWEQFF. DNA of the CDR3: TGCGCCAGCAGCCAAGGGACTAGCGGGGGGCGTTGGGAGCAGTTCTTC.